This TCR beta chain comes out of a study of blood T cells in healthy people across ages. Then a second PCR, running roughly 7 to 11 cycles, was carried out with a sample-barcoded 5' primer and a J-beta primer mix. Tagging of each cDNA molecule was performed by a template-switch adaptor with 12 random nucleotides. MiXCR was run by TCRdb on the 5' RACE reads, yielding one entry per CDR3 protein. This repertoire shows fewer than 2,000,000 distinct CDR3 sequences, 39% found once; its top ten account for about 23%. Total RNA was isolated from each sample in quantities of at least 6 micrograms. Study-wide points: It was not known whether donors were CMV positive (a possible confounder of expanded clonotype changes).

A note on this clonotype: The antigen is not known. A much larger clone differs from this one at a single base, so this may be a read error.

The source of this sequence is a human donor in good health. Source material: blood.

The CDR3: CSVKRNSDEQFF. In DNA, the CDR3 is TGCAGCGTCAAGAGGAATAGCGATGAGCAGTTCTTC. This rearrangement joins TRBV29-1 to TRBJ2-1; maybe TRBD2 (5 bases). With 6 bases removed from V and 8 bases from J, the gap between germline ends came to 14 bases. The CDR3 extends over 12 amino acids. Germline assignment: CDR1 SQVTM and CDR2 ANQGSEA.